This T cell receptor beta chain was captured in a study of cytomegalovirus exposure and HLA in healthy donors. The ends were cut back, 3 bases at V and 9 bases at J, with 12 bases in the middle. The CDR3 extends over 13 amino acids. Germline values: CDR1 LGHNA, CDR2 YSLEER. Primers for the PCR totalled 60 Vbeta and 13 Jbeta. Only in-frame clones appear in the TCRdb table, and some are missing; sequencing was by immunoSEQ multiplex PCR. Of more than 100,000 clones listed, about three fifths are singletons. Sequenced input: PBMCs. This clonotype was obtained from a middle-aged man in good health and CMV-seropositive. The chain carries TRBV4-3 and TRBJ2-1; D possibly corresponds to TRBD2 (5 bases). The CDR3 loop reads CASSQETGSEQFF. CDR3 DNA sequence: TGCGCCAGCAGCCAGGAAACGGGGAGTGAGCAGTTCTTC.